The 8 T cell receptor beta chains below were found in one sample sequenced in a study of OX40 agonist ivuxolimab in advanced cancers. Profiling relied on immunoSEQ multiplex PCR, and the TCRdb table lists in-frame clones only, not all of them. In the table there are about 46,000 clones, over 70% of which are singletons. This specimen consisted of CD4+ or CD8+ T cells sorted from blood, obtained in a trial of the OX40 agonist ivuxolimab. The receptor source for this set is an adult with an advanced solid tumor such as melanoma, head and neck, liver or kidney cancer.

The CDR3: CASRPGTGFGQPQHF. DNA of the CDR3: TGTGCCAGCCGGCCCGGGACAGGGTTTGGTCAGCCCCAGCATTTT. V and J are TRBV6-5 and TRBJ1-5, with 9 positions matching TRBD1. The germline CDR1 and CDR2 sequences are MNHEY and SVGAGI. J gave up 6 bases and V 8 bases, and 11 bases lay outside the gene matches. The length of the CDR3 is 15 residues.

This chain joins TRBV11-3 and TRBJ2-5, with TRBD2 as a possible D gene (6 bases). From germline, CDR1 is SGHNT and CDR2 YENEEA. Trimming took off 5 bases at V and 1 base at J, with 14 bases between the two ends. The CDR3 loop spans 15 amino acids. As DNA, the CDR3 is TGTGCCAGCAGCCCGGGCGGGGCAGGCCAAGAGACCCAGTACTTC. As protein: CASSPGGAGQETQYF.

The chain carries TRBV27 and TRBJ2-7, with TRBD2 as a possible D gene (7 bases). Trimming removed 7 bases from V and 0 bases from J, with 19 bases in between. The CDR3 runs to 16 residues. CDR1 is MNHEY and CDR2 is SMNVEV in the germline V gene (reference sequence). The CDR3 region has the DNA TGTGCCAGCATCTTTATCGGGCGGGGGCCCTCCTACGAGCAGTACTTC. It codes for CASIFIGRGPSYEQYF.

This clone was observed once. CDR3 sequence: CAWSVIEGEKLFF. The CDR3 DNA follows: TGTGCCTGGAGTGTGATCGAGGGTGAAAAACTGTTTTTT. The gene calls are TRBV30 and TRBJ1-4; D unresolved. V was cut by 0 bases and J by 7 bases, with 9 bases left in between. This CDR3 region has 13 residues. Germline CDR1 reads GTSNPN; CDR2 reads SVGIG (reference sequence).

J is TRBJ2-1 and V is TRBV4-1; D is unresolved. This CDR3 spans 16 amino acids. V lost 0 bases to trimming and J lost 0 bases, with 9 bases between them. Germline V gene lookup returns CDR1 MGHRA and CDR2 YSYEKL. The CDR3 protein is CASSQDLVSSYNEQFF. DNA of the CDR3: TGCGCCAGCAGCCAAGATTTGGTGAGCTCCTACAATGAGCAGTTCTTC.

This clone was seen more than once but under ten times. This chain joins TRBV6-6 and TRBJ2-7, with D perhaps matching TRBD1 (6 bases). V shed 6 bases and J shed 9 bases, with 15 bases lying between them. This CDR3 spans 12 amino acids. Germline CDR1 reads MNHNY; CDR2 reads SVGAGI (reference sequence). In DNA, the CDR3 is TGTGCCAGCAGCCCCGGGACAAAGGGGCAGTACTTC. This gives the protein CASSPGTKGQYF.

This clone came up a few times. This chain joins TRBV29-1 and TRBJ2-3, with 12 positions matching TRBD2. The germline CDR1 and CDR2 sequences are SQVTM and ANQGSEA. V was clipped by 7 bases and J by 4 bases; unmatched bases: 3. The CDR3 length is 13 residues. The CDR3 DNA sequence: TGCAGCGCAACTAGCGGGGGGTCAGATACGCAGTATTTT. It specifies CSATSGGSDTQYF.

CDR3 bases: TGTGCCAGCAGTTTAGAGTCACCCCTTGAAGCTTTCTTT. This encodes CASSLESPLEAFF. V gene TRBV28 combines with J gene TRBJ1-1; D gene unclear. This CDR3 contains 13 residues. Germline-derived CDR1 and CDR2 are MDHEN and SYDVKM. The V gene lost 2 bases and the J gene lost 7 bases, with 11 bases spanning the gap.